The 25 T cell receptor beta chains below were found in one sample sequenced in a study of cytomegalovirus exposure and HLA in healthy donors. With 60 Vbeta and 13 Jbeta primers, the PCR was carried out. The table came from immunoSEQ multiplex PCR; TCRdb's copy has only in-frame clones and leaves some out. The table lists under 110,000 clones, more than 65% of them singletons. Sample: PBMCs. The source of these receptors is a woman aged 45-59 years in good health and CMV-seropositive.

The CDR3 DNA reads TGTGCCAGCAGTGCGAATTCGGGGGGTGACACTGAAGCTTTCTTT. Translating gives CASSANSGGDTEAFF. The rearrangement links TRBV6-1 to TRBJ1-1; tentatively, D is TRBD1 (5 bases). The CDR3 runs to 15 residues. Germline V gene data show CDR1 as MNHNS and CDR2 as SASEGT. V was clipped by 4 bases and J by 3 bases, with 15 bases between them.

This clone was recorded only once. The genes are TRBV6-5 and TRBJ2-5; D is unclear. The last part of the DNA fits TRBJ2-7 better; the J call may be wrong. CDR1 and CDR2 (germline): MNHEY, SVGAGI. The CDR3 has 14 residues. Written as DNA, the CDR3 is TGTGCCAGCAGACCCTGGCAGGCCTCCTACGAGCAGTACTTC. Residues: CASRPWQASYEQYF.

The chain employs TRBV10-3 and TRBJ2-1, with D possibly matching TRBD2 (5 bases). The V and J ends lost 4 bases and 0 bases respectively, with 34 bases between them. Germline V gene data show CDR1 as ENHRY and CDR2 as SYGVKD. CDR3 length: 23 residues. The CDR3 spells CAISGGSPLDHYRPLSSYNEQFF. The CDR3 nucleotides read TGTGCCATCAGTGGAGGGTCGCCGCTGGACCACTATCGACCACTAAGCTCCTACAATGAGCAGTTCTTC.

J is TRBJ2-2 and V is TRBV7-6, with 12 positions matching TRBD1. The germline V gene encodes CDR1 SGHVS and CDR2 FNYEAQ. The CDR3 is 17 residues long. Trimming at V came to 5 bases and at J to 7 bases, leaving 11 bases not matched to a gene. CDR3 sequence reads: CASSRGTGGRSVGELFF. CDR3 coding DNA: TGTGCCAGCAGCCGGGGGACAGGGGGCCGAAGTGTCGGGGAGCTGTTTTTT.

The chain couples TRBV6-1 to TRBJ1-1; D is possibly TRBD1 (5 bases). The ends were cut back, 2 bases at V and 1 base at J, with 11 bases in the middle. The length of the CDR3 is 15 residues. Germline V lookup: CDR1 MNHNS, CDR2 SASEGT. In DNA, the CDR3 is TGTGCCAGCAGTGAATGGGGCGGCGCGAACACTGAAGCTTTCTTT. This codes for CASSEWGGANTEAFF.

The chain has TRBV4-3 and TRBJ2-7; D is perhaps TRBD1 (6 bases). Trimming took 2 bases from V and 6 from J, leaving 11 bases between them. Germline CDR1 LGHNA, CDR2 YSLEER. The CDR3 is made up of 13 amino acids. CDR3: CASSQRLTGEQYF. CDR3 in DNA: TGCGCCAGCAGCCAAAGGTTGACAGGCGAGCAGTACTTC.

The genes are TRBV27 and TRBJ2-5, with D uncertain. The V end was cut by 3 bases, the J end by 1 base, with 6 bases between. The length of the CDR3 is 13 residues. Looked up from germline, CDR1 is MNHEY and CDR2 is SMNVEV (reference sequence). The CDR3 loop reads CASSFWPQETQYF. The CDR3 DNA follows: TGTGCCAGCAGTTTTTGGCCCCAAGAGACCCAGTACTTC.

V and J are TRBV5-1 and TRBJ2-7, with 7 nucleotides matching TRBD1. CDR3 length: 15 amino acids. Germline V gene lookup returns CDR1 SGHRS and CDR2 YFSETQ. V lost 0 bases to trimming and J lost 3 bases; unmatched junction nucleotides: 6. CDR3 sequence: CASSLEAGGRYEQYF. The CDR3 DNA reads as TGCGCCAGCAGCTTGGAGGCAGGGGGTCGCTACGAGCAGTACTTC.

This chain joins TRBV5-1 and TRBJ1-1; 7 nucleotides match TRBD1. The CDR3 totals 14 residues. Germline CDR1 reads SGHRS; CDR2 reads YFSETQ. Germline trimming cut 0 bases from V and 7 bases from J; bases unmatched to any gene: 6. CDR3 bases: TGCGCCAGCAGCTTGGTACAGGGGAAAAGTGAAGCTTTCTTT. Translating gives CASSLVQGKSEAFF.

V and J are TRBV19 and TRBJ1-1; TRBD1 might be the D (5 bases). With 4 bases removed from V and 0 bases from J, the gap between germline ends came to 15 bases. Germline V gene sequence: CDR1 LNHDA, CDR2 SQIVND (reference sequence). This CDR3 region has 16 residues. CDR3: CASSRGVGGLNTEAFF. CDR3 coding DNA: TGTGCCAGTAGTAGGGGGGTGGGAGGGCTGAACACTGAAGCTTTCTTT.

This clone was seen at least ten times. The V and J genes are TRBV6-6 and TRBJ1-2; possibly TRBD1 for D (6 bases). Trimming shortened V by 6 bases and J by 6 bases, and 11 bases separated the two germline ends. Germline CDR1 and CDR2: MNHNY and SVGAGI (reference sequence). The CDR3 is made up of 12 amino acids. The DNA for the CDR3 is TGTGCCAGCAGACCCAGGACAGATGGCTACACCTTC. It codes for CASRPRTDGYTF.

Here the CDR3 DNA reads TGTGCCAGCAGCCGTACCGGGACAGGGGACGCGCGGGGCTATGGCTACACCTTC. It specifies CASSRTGTGDARGYGYTF. The chain couples TRBV4-2 to TRBJ1-2, with 10 bases identical to TRBD1. This CDR3 contains 18 residues. Germline CDR1 and CDR2: LGHNA and YNFKEQ. V shed 4 bases, J shed 4 bases, and the junction held 15 bases outside the gene matches.

The chain uses TRBV5-5 and TRBJ1-3; maybe TRBD1 (5 bases). The V end was cut by 3 bases, the J end by 8 bases, with 21 bases between. The germline V gene encodes CDR1 SGHKS and CDR2 YYEKEE (reference sequence). The CDR3 has 16 amino acids. Here the CDR3 reads CASSWGVGDPDDTIYF. In DNA form, the CDR3 reads TGTGCCAGCAGCTGGGGGGTAGGCGATCCGGACGACACCATATATTTT.

The chain carries TRBV7-2 and TRBJ1-4, with D maybe TRBD1 (5 bases). CDR3 length: 16 residues. Germline lookup yields CDR1 SGHTA and CDR2 FQGNSA. Between the trimmed V and J ends, which lost 5 bases and 4 bases, there was a span of 17 bases. DNA of the CDR3: TGTGCCAGCAGCCCAGCCCGTGTACAGGTTAATGAAAAACTGTTTTTT. It is translated as CASSPARVQVNEKLFF.

The chain is built from TRBV7-6 and TRBJ2-1, with no clear D. V shed 1 base and J shed 4 bases, with 8 bases lying between them. This CDR3 spans 14 amino acids. Germline V gene lookup returns CDR1 SGHVS and CDR2 FNYEAQ. For the CDR3, the DNA is TGTGCCAGCAGCTTAGGTCCAGATTACAATGAGCAGTTCTTC. As protein: CASSLGPDYNEQFF.

The genes are TRBV19 and TRBJ1-1; 7 bases line up with TRBD1. Germline V lookup: CDR1 LNHDA, CDR2 SQIVND (reference sequence). V gave up 5 bases and J gave up 3 bases; unmatched junction bases: 6. This CDR3 contains 14 residues. The CDR3 DNA follows: TGTGCCAGTAGTCCGACAGGGAGGCACACTGAAGCTTTCTTT. Residues: CASSPTGRHTEAFF.

The chain links TRBV6-6 to TRBJ1-4; D gene uncertain. The germline V gene encodes CDR1 MNHNY and CDR2 SVGAGI (reference sequence). This CDR3 is 15 amino acids long. V lost 2 bases and J 5 bases, leaving 12 bases between the germline ends. The DNA for the CDR3 is TGTGCCAGCAGTTACCCGCCCAGCGGGAATGAAAAACTGTTTTTT. Translation gives CASSYPPSGNEKLFF.

The chain links TRBV21-1 to TRBJ2-5; the table's D call of TRBD1 was not tested on the DNA. The end of the DNA fits TRBJ2-7 better, so the J call may be wrong. TRBV21-1 counts as a pseudogene. This CDR3 has 12 amino acids. CDR3 protein: CASSLRVHEQYF. As DNA, the CDR3 is TGTGCCAGCAGTCTCAGGGTTCACGAGCAGTACTTC.

In its sample, this clone was seen once. The chain carries TRBV4-1 and TRBJ2-1; TRBD1 agrees at 9 bases. Germline values: CDR1 MGHRA, CDR2 YSYEKL. This CDR3 spans 19 amino acids. The V gene end was trimmed by 3 bases and the J gene end by 0 bases; junction bases not matched to a gene: 12. The CDR3 DNA reads TGCGCCAGCAGCCAGAGAATGACAGGGGGGGGGAGCTCCTACAATGAGCAGTTCTTC. Protein product: CASSQRMTGGGSSYNEQFF.

The chain couples TRBV2 to TRBJ1-1; TRBD1 agrees at 10 bases. The V segment lost 5 bases and the J segment 4 bases; nucleotides outside the gene matches: 7. The V gene's germline CDR1 is SNHLY and CDR2 FYNNEI. The CDR3 is made up of 15 amino acids. This CDR3 is CASSLRDRGGTEAFF. The CDR3 nucleotides read TGTGCCAGCAGTCTCCGGGACAGGGGAGGCACTGAAGCTTTCTTT.

The chain is built from TRBV4-1 and TRBJ1-5; D may be TRBD1 (5 bases). The CDR3 loop spans 13 amino acids. Between the trimmed V and J ends, which lost 4 bases and 3 bases, there was a span of 7 bases. Germline loops: CDR1 MGHRA, CDR2 YSYEKL. The DNA of the CDR3 is TGCGCCAGCAGCCCGGGACTCAATCAGCCCCAGCATTTT. As protein: CASSPGLNQPQHF.

The V call is TRBV21-1, the J call TRBJ1-1; the table's D call, TRBD1, has no DNA check behind it. TRBV21-1 is a pseudogene locus. The length of the CDR3 is 17 residues. The CDR3 loop reads CASSNRDTTTENTEAFF. The CDR3 nucleotides are TGTGCCAGCAGCAATCGAGACACGACCACAGAGAACACTGAAGCTTTCTTT.

The chain combines TRBV10-2 with TRBJ2-1; the match to TRBD2 covers 9 bases. The V and J ends lost 8 bases and 3 bases, in that order; junction bases with no gene match: 14. The germline V gene encodes CDR1 WSHSY and CDR2 SAAADI. This CDR3 contains 17 residues. The CDR3 DNA reads TGCGCCAGCCCTAAAGGAGCGGGGGGTGCCCTCTACAATGAGCAGTTCTTC. Translated, it gives CASPKGAGGALYNEQFF.

With respect to this clone: The junction shows a germline mismatch at one end, possibly a read error. The rearrangement links TRBV7-9 to TRBJ2-7; TRBD2 matches at 10 bases. The CDR3 runs 15 residues. Germline CDR1 reads SEHNR; CDR2 reads FQNEAQ (reference sequence). CDR3 amino acids: CSSSLAGGGRSEQYF. The CDR3 DNA is TGTTCCAGCAGCTTAGCGGGGGGAGGCCGCTCCGAGCAGTACTTC.

The rearrangement uses TRBV30 and TRBJ2-4, with 8 bases fitting TRBD1. V shed 2 bases, J shed 0 bases, and the junction held 9 bases outside the gene matches. From germline, CDR1 is GTSNPN and CDR2 SVGIG (reference sequence). This CDR3 has 17 amino acids. The CDR3 protein is CAWSLRGQLLAKNIQYF. Here the CDR3 DNA reads TGTGCCTGGAGTCTCAGGGGGCAGCTACTAGCCAAAAACATTCAGTACTTC.